This TCR beta chain was obtained from a study of T cell repertoires in cytomegalovirus infection. Study-level information: The public TCR beta signatures pointed to both CMV infection and matching HLA type.

Of note for this clonotype: Its antigen remains unidentified.

TCRdb called the reads again in MiXCR, with one record for every CDR3 protein. The sample carries around 630,000 distinct CDR3 sequences, roughly 26% recorded once. Study-level findings and limits: HLA-C-restricted CMV clonotypes gave the most frequent clonotype in two of eight donors. Identification of carriers of CMV plus the relevant HLA was achieved through cumulative public TCR beta family frequency.

The CDR3 covers 16 residues. V lost 5 bases and J lost 0, with 16 bases in between. Germline loops: CDR1 SEHNR, CDR2 FQNEAQ (reference sequence). This chain joins TRBV7-9 and TRBJ2-5; D perhaps matches TRBD1 (6 bases). This sequence originates from a human donor in good health (CMV status not recorded). Some clones in this sample may be carry-over from other donors' samples. Sequencing used CD8+ T cells from PBMCs. The CDR3 loop is CASSALGQLNQETQYF. Written as DNA, the CDR3 is TGTGCCAGCAGCGCCCTCGGACAGCTCAACCAAGAGACCCAGTACTTC.